This T cell receptor (beta chain) is drawn from a study of shared clonotypes between healthy human individuals. Points from the study as a whole: The study found lower generation probabilities in non-shared clonotypes than in those shared by all four donors. In general, naive subsets displayed greater estimated richness than memory subsets did.

What CD8 memory combined were CD45RO+ cells and CCR7-negative CD45RA+ TemRA cells. A remark on this clone: No antigen is known for it.

Germline CDR1 WSHSY, CDR2 SAAADI. V lost 2 bases, J lost 2 bases, and 6 bases stayed unmatched. CDR3 length equals 16 residues. Replicate sorted-subset PCRs were loaded with around 210 ng DNA, about 31,000 T cell genomes. The data were produced by immunoSEQ multiplex PCR, yet TCRdb's version contains in-frame clones alone and is incomplete. The sample records around 300,000 clones, about nine tenths being singletons. The clonotype was recovered from a man aged 18 to 29 in good health. The rearrangement joins TRBV10-2 to TRBJ2-5; 9 bases agree with TRBD2. The sequencing input was memory CD8+ T cells sorted from blood. Subset given: CD45RO+ cells pooled with CCR7-negative TemRA cells. The CDR3, as DNA: TGCGCCAGCAGTGAGGGGCTAGCGGGAATGCAAGAGACCCAGTACTTC. It translates to CASSEGLAGMQETQYF.